This entry is about one T cell receptor (beta chain). This CDR3 spans 16 amino acids. Trimming cost V 5 bases and J 1 base, with 17 bases left between them. From germline, CDR1 is SGHAT and CDR2 FQNNGV. This sample was included in a study of patients and donors after allogeneic stem cell transplantation. From the RT-PCR reads, TCRdb called clonotypes with MiXCR, one entry per CDR3 protein. The data contain over 400,000 distinct CDR3 sequences, roughly 16% of them singletons. This sequence joins TRBV11-2 and TRBJ1-1, with unresolved D. The receptor comes from a human donor who was either an allogeneic HSCT recipient or a stem cell or donor lymphocyte infusion donor (not recorded which). It is not recorded whose cells these are; they may come from a transplant donor. The sequenced material came from blood, either unsorted or a sorted T cell fraction (not recorded which). CDR3 in amino acids: CASSPRHGSGNTEAFF. CDR3 sequence (DNA): TGTGCCAGCAGCCCACGTCACGGCAGCGGGAACACTGAAGCTTTCTTT. Full variable domain (missing parts from reference TRBV11-2 and TRBJ1-1): EAGVAQSPRYKIIEKRQSVAFWCNPISGHATLYWYQQILGQGPKLLIQFQNNGVVDDSQLPKDRFSAERLKGVDSTLKIQPAKLEDSAVYLCASSPRHGSGNTEAFFGQGTRLTVV.